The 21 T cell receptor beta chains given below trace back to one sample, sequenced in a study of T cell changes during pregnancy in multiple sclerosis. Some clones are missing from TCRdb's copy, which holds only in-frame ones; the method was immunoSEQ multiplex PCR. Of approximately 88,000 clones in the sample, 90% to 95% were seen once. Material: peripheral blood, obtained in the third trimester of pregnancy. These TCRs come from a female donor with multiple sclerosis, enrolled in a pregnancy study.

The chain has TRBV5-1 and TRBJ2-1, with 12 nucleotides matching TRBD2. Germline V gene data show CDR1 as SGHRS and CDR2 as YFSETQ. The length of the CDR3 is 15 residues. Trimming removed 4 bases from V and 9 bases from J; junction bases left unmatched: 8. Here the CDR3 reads CASSTLAGGGSEQFF. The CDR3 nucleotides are TGCGCCAGCAGCACCCTAGCGGGAGGGGGTAGTGAGCAGTTCTTC.

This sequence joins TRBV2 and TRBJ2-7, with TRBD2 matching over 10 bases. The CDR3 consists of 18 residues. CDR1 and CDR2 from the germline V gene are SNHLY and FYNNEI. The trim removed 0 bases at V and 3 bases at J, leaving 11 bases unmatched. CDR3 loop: CASSEALPWTSGGYEQYF. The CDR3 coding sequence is TGTGCCAGCAGTGAAGCGCTTCCGTGGACTAGCGGTGGCTACGAGCAGTACTTC.

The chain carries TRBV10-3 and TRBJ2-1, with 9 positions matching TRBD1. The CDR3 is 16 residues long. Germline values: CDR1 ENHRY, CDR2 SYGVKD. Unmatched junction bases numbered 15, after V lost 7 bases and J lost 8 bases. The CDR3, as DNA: TGTGCCATCAAAGGGGGACAGGGTCGGAGGGGGGATGAGCAGTTCTTC. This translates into CAIKGGQGRRGDEQFF.

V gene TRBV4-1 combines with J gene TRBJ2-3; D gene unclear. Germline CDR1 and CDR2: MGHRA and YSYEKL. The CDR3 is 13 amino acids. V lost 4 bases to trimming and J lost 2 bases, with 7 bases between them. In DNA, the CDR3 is TGCGCCAGCAGCCTGCGGAACACAGATACGCAGTATTTT. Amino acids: CASSLRNTDTQYF.

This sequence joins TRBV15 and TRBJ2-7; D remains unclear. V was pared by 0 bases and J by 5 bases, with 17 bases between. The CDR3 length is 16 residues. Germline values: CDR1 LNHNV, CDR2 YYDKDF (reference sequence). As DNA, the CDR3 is TGTGCCACCAGCAGAGATAGAAGCCCAAACCTCCACGAGCAGTACTTC. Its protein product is CATSRDRSPNLHEQYF. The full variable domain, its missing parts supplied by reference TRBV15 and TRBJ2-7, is DAMVIQNPRYQVTQFGKPVTLSCSQTLNHNVMYWYQQKSSQAPKLLFHYYDKDFNNEADTPDNFQSRRPNTSFCFLDIRSPGLGDTAMYLCATSRDRSPNLHEQYFGPGTRLTVT.

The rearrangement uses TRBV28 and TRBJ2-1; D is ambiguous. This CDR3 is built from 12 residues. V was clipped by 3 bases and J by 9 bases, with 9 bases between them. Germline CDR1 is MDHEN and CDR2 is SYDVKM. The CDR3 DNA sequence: TGTGCCAGCAGTTTCCTTGCGTGTGAGCAGTTCTTC. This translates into CASSFLACEQFF.

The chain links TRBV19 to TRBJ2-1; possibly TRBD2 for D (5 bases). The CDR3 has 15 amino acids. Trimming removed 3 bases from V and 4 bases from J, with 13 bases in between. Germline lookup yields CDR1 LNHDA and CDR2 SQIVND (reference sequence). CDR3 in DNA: TGTGCCAGTAGTATGTACGCGGGTGGGTACAATGAGCAGTTCTTC. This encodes CASSMYAGGYNEQFF.

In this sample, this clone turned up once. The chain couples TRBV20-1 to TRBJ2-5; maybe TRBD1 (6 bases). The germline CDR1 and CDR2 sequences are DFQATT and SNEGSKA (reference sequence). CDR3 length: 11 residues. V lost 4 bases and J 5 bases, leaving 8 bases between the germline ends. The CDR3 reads CSATRGETQYF. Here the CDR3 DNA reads TGCAGTGCTACTAGGGGGGAGACCCAGTACTTC.

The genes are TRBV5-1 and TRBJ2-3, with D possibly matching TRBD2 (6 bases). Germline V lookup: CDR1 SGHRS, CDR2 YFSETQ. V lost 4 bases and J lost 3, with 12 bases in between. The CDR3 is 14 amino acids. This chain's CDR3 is CASSTTGATDTQYF. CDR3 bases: TGCGCCAGCAGCACCACGGGAGCAACAGATACGCAGTATTTT.

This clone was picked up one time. The CDR3 DNA follows: TGTGCCAGCAGCGAGCGTGGGACCCAGTACTTC. Its protein product is CASSERGTQYF. V is TRBV2 and J is TRBJ2-5; D gene uncertain. CDR1 is SNHLY, CDR2 FYNNEI, per germline. This CDR3 is 11 amino acids long. The V end lost 6 bases, the J end lost 7 bases, and 9 bases lay between the germline ends.

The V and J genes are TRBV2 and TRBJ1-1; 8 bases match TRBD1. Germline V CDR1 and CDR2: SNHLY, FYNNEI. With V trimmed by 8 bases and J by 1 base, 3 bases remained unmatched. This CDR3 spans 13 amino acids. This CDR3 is CASVDRGNTEAFF. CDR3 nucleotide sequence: TGTGCCAGCGTAGACAGGGGGAACACTGAAGCTTTCTTT.

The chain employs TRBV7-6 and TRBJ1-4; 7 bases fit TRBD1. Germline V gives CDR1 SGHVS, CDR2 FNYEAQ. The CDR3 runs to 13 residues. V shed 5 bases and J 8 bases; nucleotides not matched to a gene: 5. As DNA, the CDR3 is TGTGCCAGCAGCCCGAGACAGGGCGAAAAACTGTTTTTT. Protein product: CASSPRQGEKLFF.

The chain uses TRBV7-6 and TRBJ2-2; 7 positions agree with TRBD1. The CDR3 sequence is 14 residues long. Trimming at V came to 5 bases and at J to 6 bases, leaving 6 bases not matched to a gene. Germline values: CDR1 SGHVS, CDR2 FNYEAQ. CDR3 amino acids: CASSPDRVAGELFF. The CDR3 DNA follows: TGTGCCAGCAGCCCAGACAGGGTGGCCGGGGAGCTGTTTTTT. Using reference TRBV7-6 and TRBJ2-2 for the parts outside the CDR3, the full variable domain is GAGVSQSPRYKVTKRGQDVALRCDPISGHVSLYWYRQALGQGPEFLTYFNYEAQQDKSGLPNDRFSAERPEGSISTLTIQRTEQRDSAMYRCASSPDRVAGELFFGEGSRLTVL.

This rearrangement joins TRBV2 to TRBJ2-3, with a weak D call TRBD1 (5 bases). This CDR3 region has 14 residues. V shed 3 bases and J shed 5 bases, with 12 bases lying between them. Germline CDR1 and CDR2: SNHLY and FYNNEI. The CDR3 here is CASSEGRVIDTQYF. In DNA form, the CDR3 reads TGTGCCAGCAGTGAGGGCAGGGTGATAGATACGCAGTATTTT. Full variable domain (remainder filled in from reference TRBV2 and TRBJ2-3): EPEVTQTPSHQVTQMGQEVILRCVPISNHLYFYWYRQILGQKVEFLVSFYNNEISEKSEIFDDQFSVERPDGSNFTLKIRSTKLEDSAMYFCASSEGRVIDTQYFGPGTRLTVL.

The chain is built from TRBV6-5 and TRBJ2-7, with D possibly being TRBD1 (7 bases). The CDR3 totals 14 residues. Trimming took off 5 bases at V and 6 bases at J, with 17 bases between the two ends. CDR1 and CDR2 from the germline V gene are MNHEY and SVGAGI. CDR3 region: CASSHQGGVGEQYF. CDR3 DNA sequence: TGTGCCAGCAGTCACCAGGGGGGTGTAGGCGAGCAGTACTTC.

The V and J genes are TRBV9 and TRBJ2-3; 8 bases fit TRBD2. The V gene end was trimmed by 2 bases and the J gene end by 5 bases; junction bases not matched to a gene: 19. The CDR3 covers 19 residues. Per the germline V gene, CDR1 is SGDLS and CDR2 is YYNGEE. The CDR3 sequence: CASSVDPFLGTSPLDTQYF. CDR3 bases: TGTGCCAGCAGCGTCGACCCTTTCCTCGGGACTAGTCCTCTAGATACGCAGTATTTT.

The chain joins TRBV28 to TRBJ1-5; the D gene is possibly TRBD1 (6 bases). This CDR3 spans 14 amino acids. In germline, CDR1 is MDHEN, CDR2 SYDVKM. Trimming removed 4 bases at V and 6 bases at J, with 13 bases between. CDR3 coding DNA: TGTGCCAGCAGTTACCCAGGGGAGGGTCAGCCCCAGCATTTT. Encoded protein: CASSYPGEGQPQHF.

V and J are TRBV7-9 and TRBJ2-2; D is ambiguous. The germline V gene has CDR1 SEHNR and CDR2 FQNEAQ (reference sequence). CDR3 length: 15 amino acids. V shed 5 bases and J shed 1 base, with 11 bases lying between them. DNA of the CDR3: TGTGCCAGCAGCCCTCATCACGGGAACACCGGGGAGCTGTTTTTT. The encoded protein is CASSPHHGNTGELFF.

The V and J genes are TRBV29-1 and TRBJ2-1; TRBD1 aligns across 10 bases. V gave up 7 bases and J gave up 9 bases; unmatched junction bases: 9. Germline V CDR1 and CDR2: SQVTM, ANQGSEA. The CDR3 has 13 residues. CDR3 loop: CSATGQGPSEQFF. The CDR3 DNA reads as TGCAGCGCCACGGGACAGGGGCCATCTGAGCAGTTCTTC.

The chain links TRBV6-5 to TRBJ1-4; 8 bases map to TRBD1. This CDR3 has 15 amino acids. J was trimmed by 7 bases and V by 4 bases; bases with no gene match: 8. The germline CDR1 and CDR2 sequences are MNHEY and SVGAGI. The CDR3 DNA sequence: TGTGCCAGCAGTTCCTGGACAGGGCACAGTGAAAAACTGTTTTTT. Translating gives CASSSWTGHSEKLFF.

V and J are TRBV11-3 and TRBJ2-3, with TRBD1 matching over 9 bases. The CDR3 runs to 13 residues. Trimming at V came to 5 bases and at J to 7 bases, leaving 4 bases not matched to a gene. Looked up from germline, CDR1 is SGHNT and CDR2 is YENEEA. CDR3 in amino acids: CASSHRGQNTQYF. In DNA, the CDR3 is TGTGCCAGCAGCCACAGGGGGCAAAATACGCAGTATTTT.